This T cell receptor beta chain emerged from a study of molecular identifiers for immune sequencing clone quantification. As to this clonotype: The CDR3 does not end in the conserved phenylalanine or tryptophan, so this is likely a read error.

Libraries of naive CD8 T cells were made from roughly 20,000 to 1,000,000 sorted cells. They used 10%, 30% or 50% RNA. The authors sorted naive CD8 T cells as CD8+CD4-CCR7+CD45RA+. Previously described methods and listed TCR primers were employed for the bulk TCR libraries. TCRdb passed the PCR reads through MiXCR, listing each CDR3 protein once. Found here are hundreds of thousands of distinct CDR3 sequences, roughly 27% of them singletons; the top ten hold about 0.78%. V gave up 1 base and J gave up 3 bases, with 13 bases separating them. This CDR3 is built from 15 residues. The V gene's germline CDR1 is SEHNR and CDR2 FQNEAQ (reference sequence).

The sample taken for sequencing was naive CD8+ T cells from blood, with Jurkat cell RNA spiked in. Subset of the sample: FACS-sorted CD8+CD4-CCR7+CD45RA+ naive T cells. The chain couples TRBV7-9 to TRBJ2-7, with D possibly being TRBD1 (5 bases). The TCR sequence derives from a human donor in good health. Some libraries in this study had Jurkat cell RNA spiked in. The CDR3 DNA is TGTGCCAGCAGCTTAGTTGTTGGGGCGCGCTACGAGCAGTACTCC. Amino acid sequence: CASSLVVGARYEQYS.